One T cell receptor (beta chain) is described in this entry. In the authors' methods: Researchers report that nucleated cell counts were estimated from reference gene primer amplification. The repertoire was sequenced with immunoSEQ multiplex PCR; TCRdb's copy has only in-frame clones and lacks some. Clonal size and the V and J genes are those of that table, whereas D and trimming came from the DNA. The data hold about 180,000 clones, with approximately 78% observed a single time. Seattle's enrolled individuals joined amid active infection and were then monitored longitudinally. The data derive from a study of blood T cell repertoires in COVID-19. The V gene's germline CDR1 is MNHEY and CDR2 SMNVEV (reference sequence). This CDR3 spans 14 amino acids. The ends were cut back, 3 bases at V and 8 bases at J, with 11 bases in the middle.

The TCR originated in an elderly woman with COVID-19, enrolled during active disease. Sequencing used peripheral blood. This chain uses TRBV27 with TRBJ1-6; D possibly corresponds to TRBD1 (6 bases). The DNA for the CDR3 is TGTGCCAGCAGTTTCTTTAAGGGGGATTCACCCCTCCACTTT. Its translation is CASSFFKGDSPLHF.